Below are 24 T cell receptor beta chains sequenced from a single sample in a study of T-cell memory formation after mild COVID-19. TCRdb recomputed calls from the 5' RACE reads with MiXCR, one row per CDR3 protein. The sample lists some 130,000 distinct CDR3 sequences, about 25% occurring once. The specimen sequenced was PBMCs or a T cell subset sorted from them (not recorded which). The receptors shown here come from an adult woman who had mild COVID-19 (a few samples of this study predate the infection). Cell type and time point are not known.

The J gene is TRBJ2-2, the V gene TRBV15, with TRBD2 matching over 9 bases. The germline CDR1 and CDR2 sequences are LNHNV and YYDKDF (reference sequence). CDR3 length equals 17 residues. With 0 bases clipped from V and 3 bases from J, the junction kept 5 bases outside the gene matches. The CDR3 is CATSRDGVAGDTGELFF. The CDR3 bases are TGTGCCACCAGCAGAGATGGAGTAGCGGGGGACACCGGGGAGCTGTTTTTT.

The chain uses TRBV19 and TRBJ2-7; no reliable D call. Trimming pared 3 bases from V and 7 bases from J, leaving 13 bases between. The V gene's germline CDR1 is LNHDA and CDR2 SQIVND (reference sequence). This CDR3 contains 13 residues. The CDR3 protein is CASSIGSLGEQYF. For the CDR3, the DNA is TGTGCCAGTAGTATCGGTTCGTTAGGGGAGCAGTACTTC.

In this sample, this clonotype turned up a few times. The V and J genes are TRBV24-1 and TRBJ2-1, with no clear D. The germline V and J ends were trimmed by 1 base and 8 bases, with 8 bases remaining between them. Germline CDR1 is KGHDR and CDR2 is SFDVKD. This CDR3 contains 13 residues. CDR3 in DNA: TGTGCCACCAGTGATTTTTACAATCATGAGCAGTTCTTC. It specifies CATSDFYNHEQFF.

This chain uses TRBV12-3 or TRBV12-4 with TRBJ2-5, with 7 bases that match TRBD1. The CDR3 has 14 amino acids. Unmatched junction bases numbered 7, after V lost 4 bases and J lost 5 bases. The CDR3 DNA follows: TGTGCCAGCAGTTCGACAGGGTTTTGGGAGACCCAGTACTTC. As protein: CASSSTGFWETQYF.

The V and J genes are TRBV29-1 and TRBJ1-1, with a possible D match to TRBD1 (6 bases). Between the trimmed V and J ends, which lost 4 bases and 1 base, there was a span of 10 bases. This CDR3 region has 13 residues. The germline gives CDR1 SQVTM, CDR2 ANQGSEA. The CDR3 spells CSVVLGGNTEAFF. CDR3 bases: TGCAGCGTTGTGTTAGGGGGGAACACTGAAGCTTTCTTT.

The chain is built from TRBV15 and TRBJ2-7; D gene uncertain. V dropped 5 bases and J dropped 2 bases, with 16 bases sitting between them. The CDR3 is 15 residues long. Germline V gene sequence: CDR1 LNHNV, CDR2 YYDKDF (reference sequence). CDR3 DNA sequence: TGTGCCACCAGCGGATTGGGATTATCTGCCTACGAGCAGTACTTC. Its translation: CATSGLGLSAYEQYF.

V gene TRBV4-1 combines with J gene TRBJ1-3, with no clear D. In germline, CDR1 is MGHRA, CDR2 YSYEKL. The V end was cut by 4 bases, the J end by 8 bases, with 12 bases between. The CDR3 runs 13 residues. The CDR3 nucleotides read TGCGCCAGCAGCCGGTCTGAGATGGACACCATATATTTT. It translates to CASSRSEMDTIYF.

The CDR3 sequence: CASSEGGNTIYF. The CDR3 DNA is TGTGCCAGTAGTGAGGGTGGAAACACCATATATTTT. The rearrangement uses TRBV19 and TRBJ1-3; D ambiguous. CDR3 length equals 12 residues. The germline V gene encodes CDR1 LNHDA and CDR2 SQIVND (reference sequence). The germline V and J ends were trimmed by 5 bases and 3 bases, with 5 bases remaining between them.

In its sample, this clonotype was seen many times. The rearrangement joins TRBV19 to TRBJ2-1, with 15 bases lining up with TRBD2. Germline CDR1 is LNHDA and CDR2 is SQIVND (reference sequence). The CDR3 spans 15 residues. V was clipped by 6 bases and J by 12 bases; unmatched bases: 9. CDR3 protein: CASRGLAGGLGPQFF. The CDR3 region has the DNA TGTGCCAGTAGGGGACTAGCGGGAGGCCTAGGGCCGCAGTTCTTC. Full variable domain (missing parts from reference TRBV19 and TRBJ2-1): DGGITQSPKYLFRKEGQNVTLSCEQNLNHDAMYWYRQDPGQGLRLIYYSQIVNDFQKGDIAEGYSVSREKKESFPLTVTSAQKNPTAFYLCASRGLAGGLGPQFFGPGTRLTVL.

The CDR3 sequence is CASSYSTENIQYF. The CDR3 DNA reads TGTGCCAGCAGTTACTCCACAGAAAACATTCAGTACTTC. This chain links TRBV6-5 with TRBJ2-4; D is undetermined. Germline CDR1 reads MNHEY; CDR2 reads SVGAGI. Trimming stripped 0 bases from V and 5 bases from J, with 5 bases between. The CDR3 loop spans 13 amino acids.

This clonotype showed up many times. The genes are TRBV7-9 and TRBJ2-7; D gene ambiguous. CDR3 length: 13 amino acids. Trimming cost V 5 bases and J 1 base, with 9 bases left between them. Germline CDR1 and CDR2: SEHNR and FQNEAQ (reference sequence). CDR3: CASSEAASYEQYF. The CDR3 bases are TGTGCCAGCAGCGAGGCAGCATCCTACGAGCAGTACTTC. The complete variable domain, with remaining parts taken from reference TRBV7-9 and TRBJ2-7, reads DTGVSQNPRHKITKRGQNVTFRCDPISEHNRLYWYRQTLGQGPEFLTYFQNEAQLEKSRLLSDRFSAERPKGSFSTLEIQRTEQGDSAMYLCASSEAASYEQYFGPGTRLTVT.

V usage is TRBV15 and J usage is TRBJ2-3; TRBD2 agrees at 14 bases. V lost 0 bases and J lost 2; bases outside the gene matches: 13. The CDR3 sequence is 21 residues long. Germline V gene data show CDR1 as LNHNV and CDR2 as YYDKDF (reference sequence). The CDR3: CATSRDLGTSGGKPYTDTQYF. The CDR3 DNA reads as TGTGCCACCAGCAGAGATTTGGGGACTAGCGGGGGTAAACCCTACACAGATACGCAGTATTTT.

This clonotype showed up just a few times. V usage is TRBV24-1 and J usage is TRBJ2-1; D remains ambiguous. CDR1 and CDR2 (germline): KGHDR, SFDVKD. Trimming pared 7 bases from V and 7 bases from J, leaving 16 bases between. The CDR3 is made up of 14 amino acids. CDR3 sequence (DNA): TGTGCCACCAGCGCGAAATACTGGGGAAATGAGCAGTTCTTC. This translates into CATSAKYWGNEQFF.

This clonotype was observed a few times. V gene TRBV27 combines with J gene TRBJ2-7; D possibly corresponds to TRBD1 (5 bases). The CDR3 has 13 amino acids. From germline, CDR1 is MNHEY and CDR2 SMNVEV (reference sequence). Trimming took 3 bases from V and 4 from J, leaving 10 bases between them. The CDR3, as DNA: TGTGCCAGCAGTTTCGGCAGGGCTTACGAGCAGTACTTC. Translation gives CASSFGRAYEQYF.

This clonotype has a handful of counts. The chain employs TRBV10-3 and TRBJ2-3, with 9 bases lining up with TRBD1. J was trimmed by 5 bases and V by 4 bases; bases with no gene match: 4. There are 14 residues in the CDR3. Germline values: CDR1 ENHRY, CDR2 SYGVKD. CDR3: CAISVQGAGDTQYF. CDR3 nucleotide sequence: TGTGCCATCAGTGTACAGGGGGCCGGAGATACGCAGTATTTT.

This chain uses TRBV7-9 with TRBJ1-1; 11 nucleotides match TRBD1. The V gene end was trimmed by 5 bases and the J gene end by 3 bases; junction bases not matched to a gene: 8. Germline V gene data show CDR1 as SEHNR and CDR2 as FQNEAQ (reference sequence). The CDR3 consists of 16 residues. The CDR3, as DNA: TGTGCCAGCAGCCGAGAGGACAGGGGGCCGGACACTGAAGCTTTCTTT. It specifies CASSREDRGPDTEAFF.

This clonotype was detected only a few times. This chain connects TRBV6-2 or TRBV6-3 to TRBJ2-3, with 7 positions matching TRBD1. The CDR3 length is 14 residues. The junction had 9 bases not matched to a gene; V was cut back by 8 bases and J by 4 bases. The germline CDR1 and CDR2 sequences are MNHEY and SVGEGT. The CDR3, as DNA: TGTGCCAGCCATCACCCAGGGGGAGCAGATACGCAGTATTTT. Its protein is CASHHPGGADTQYF.

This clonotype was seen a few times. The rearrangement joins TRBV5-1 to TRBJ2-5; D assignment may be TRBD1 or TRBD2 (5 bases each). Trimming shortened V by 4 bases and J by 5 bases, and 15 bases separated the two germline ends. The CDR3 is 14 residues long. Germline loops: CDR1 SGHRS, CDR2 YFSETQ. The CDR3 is CASSGGYVGETQYF. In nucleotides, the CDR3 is TGCGCCAGCAGCGGGGGTTATGTCGGCGAGACCCAGTACTTC.

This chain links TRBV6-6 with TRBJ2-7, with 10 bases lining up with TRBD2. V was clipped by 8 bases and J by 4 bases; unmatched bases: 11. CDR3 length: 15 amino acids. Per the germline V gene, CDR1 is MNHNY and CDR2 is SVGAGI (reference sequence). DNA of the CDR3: TGTGCCAGCTTCCTACGGGCTAGCGGGAGTTACGAGCAGTACTTC. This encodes CASFLRASGSYEQYF.

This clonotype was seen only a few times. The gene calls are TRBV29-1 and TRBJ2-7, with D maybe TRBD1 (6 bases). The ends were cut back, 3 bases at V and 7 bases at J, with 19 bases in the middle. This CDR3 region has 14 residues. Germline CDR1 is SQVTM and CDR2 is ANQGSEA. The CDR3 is CSVDDRSSSREQYF. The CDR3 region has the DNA TGCAGCGTTGACGACAGGTCTTCCTCGAGGGAGCAGTACTTC.

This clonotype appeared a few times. The CDR3 loop reads CASSLMAGADTEAFF. CDR3 in DNA: TGTGCCAGCAGCTTAATGGCGGGGGCGGACACTGAAGCTTTCTTT. This chain uses TRBV7-9 with TRBJ1-1; possibly TRBD1 for D (6 bases). Germline values: CDR1 SEHNR, CDR2 FQNEAQ (reference sequence). CDR3 size: 15 residues. The germline V and J ends were trimmed by 2 bases and 3 bases, with 13 bases remaining between them.

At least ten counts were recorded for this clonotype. CDR3 nucleotide sequence: TGTGCCAGCAGCTTAGGTCTTTTGGGCGGGGGAAGCTCCTACAATGAGCAGTTCTTC. It is translated as CASSLGLLGGGSSYNEQFF. The chain recombines TRBV7-8 with TRBJ2-1, with TRBD2 matching 7 bases. The CDR3 spans 19 residues. J lost 0 bases, V lost 1 base, and 12 bases had no gene match. Germline-derived CDR1 and CDR2 are SGHVS and FQNEAQ. The full variable domain, rest sourced from reference TRBV7-8 and TRBJ2-1, is GAGVSQSPRYKVAKRGQDVALRCDPISGHVSLFWYQQALGQGPEFLTYFQNEAQLDKSGLPSDRFFAERPEGSVSTLKIQRTQQEDSAVYLCASSLGLLGGGSSYNEQFFGPGTRLTVL.

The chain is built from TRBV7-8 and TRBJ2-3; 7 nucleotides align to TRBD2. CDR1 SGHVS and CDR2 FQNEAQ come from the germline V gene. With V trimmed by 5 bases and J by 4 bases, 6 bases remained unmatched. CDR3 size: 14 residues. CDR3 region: CASSHGGGPDTQYF. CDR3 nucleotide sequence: TGTGCCAGCAGCCATGGCGGGGGACCAGATACGCAGTATTTT.

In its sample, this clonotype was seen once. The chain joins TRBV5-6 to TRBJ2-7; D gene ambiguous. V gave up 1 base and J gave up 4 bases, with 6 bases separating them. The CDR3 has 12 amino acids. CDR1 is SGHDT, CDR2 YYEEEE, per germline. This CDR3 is CASSLRVYEQYF. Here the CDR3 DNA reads TGTGCCAGCAGCTTGAGGGTATACGAGCAGTACTTC. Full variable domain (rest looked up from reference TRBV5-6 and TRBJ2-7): DAGVTQSPTHLIKTRGQQVTLRCSPKSGHDTVSWYQQALGQGPQFIFQYYEEEERQRGNFPDRFSGHQFPNYSSELNVNALLLGDSALYLCASSLRVYEQYFGPGTRLTVT.